One and the same sample provided the 17 T cell receptor beta chains below, sequenced in a study of shared clonotypes between healthy human individuals. Naive CD8 cells lacked CD45RO and underwent positive selection for CCR7, leaving out terminally differentiated effector memory CD45RA+ cells. Libraries were prepared by immunoSEQ multiplex PCR; TCRdb keeps only in-frame clonotypes and omits some of them. The table lists hundreds of thousands of clones, roughly 95% of them singletons, with approximately 0.1% in the top ten. Source material: naive CD8+ T cells sorted from blood. Receptor source: a woman younger than 45 in good health.

The chain couples TRBV6-6 to TRBJ2-1; D is tentatively TRBD1 or TRBD2 (6 bases each). Trimming stripped 0 bases from V and 8 bases from J, with 8 bases between. CDR1 is MNHNY and CDR2 is SVGAGI in the germline V gene (reference sequence). The CDR3 sequence is 13 residues long. CDR3 coding DNA: TGTGCCAGCAGTTACTCAGGGGGGCATGAGCAGTTCTTC. Amino acid sequence: CASSYSGGHEQFF.

CDR3 bases: TGTGCCAGCAGCTTAGGACTCTCTGGAAACACCATATATTTT. Translating gives CASSLGLSGNTIYF. The gene calls are TRBV7-6 and TRBJ1-3; D is uncertain. This CDR3 spans 14 amino acids. Trimming removed 1 base at V and 0 bases at J, with 4 bases between. Germline V lookup: CDR1 SGHVS, CDR2 FNYEAQ.

The chain joins TRBV14 to TRBJ2-7; D is perhaps TRBD2 (6 bases). The V and J ends lost 0 bases and 0 bases respectively, with 9 bases between them. This CDR3 spans 15 amino acids. Germline V CDR1 and CDR2: SGHDN, FVKESK. The CDR3 sequence is CASSQDVRDSYEQYF. CDR3 DNA: TGTGCCAGCAGCCAAGATGTGCGGGACTCCTACGAGCAGTACTTC.

V usage is TRBV4-1 and J usage is TRBJ2-7, with TRBD2 matching over 7 bases. Per germline, CDR1 MGHRA and CDR2 YSYEKL. V was clipped by 0 bases and J by 1 base; unmatched bases: 6. This CDR3 is built from 16 residues. The CDR3 bases are TGCGCCAGCAGCCAAGAGGACAAGCGGGGATCCTACGAGCAGTACTTC. Residues: CASSQEDKRGSYEQYF.

This chain joins TRBV13 and TRBJ2-4; no clear D gene. The V gene lost 5 bases and the J gene lost 6 bases, with 14 bases spanning the gap. The CDR3 runs 14 residues. The germline V gene has CDR1 PRHDT and CDR2 FYEKMQ (reference sequence). The CDR3 sequence is CASSRPSVGNIQYF. CDR3 bases: TGTGCCAGCAGCCGCCCAAGCGTTGGAAACATTCAGTACTTC.

This clone appeared a single time. The rearrangement uses TRBV7-9 and TRBJ2-5, with D perhaps TRBD2 (6 bases). Trimming left V 3 bases short and J 2 bases short, with 16 bases between. CDR1 SEHNR and CDR2 FQNEAQ come from the germline V gene (reference sequence). This CDR3 is built from 16 residues. DNA for the CDR3: TGTGCCAGCAGCTTGGTGGGAGGCCCTATACAAGAGACCCAGTACTTC. It encodes CASSLVGGPIQETQYF.

CDR3 in amino acids: CASSLEEGGGYTF. The CDR3 bases are TGTGCCAGCAGCTTAGAAGAGGGAGGTGGCTACACCTTC. The chain uses TRBV7-9 and TRBJ1-2, with D unclear. The CDR3 covers 13 residues. Trimming took off 1 base at V and 7 bases at J, with 10 bases between the two ends. CDR1 SEHNR and CDR2 FQNEAQ come from the germline V gene (reference sequence). Drawing the rest from reference TRBV7-9 and TRBJ1-2, the complete variable domain is DTGVSQNPRHKITKRGQNVTFRCDPISEHNRLYWYRQTLGQGPEFLTYFQNEAQLEKSRLLSDRFSAERPKGSFSTLEIQRTEQGDSAMYLCASSLEEGGGYTFGSGTRLTVV.

The chain couples TRBV4-1 to TRBJ1-1, with 8 positions matching TRBD1. The germline V gene encodes CDR1 MGHRA and CDR2 YSYEKL. V was clipped by 7 bases and J by 5 bases; unmatched bases: 6. The CDR3 consists of 13 residues. In DNA, the CDR3 is TGCGCCAGCAAACAGGGGGTAGATACTGAAGCTTTCTTT. Its protein is CASKQGVDTEAFF.

The chain has TRBV28 and TRBJ1-1; no firm D call. The CDR3 is 19 residues long. The germline gives CDR1 MDHEN, CDR2 SYDVKM. Trimming cost V 1 base and J 0 bases, with 21 bases left between them. Here the CDR3 DNA reads TGTGCCAGCAGTTTATCCCTGCCGTTCAGAATCGGTTTGAACACTGAAGCTTTCTTT. The encoded protein is CASSLSLPFRIGLNTEAFF.

V and J are TRBV19 and TRBJ1-5; 9 bases line up with TRBD1. Germline CDR1 reads LNHDA; CDR2 reads SQIVND (reference sequence). V was clipped by 4 bases and J by 5 bases; unmatched bases: 6. The CDR3 is 15 amino acids. The CDR3, as DNA: TGTGCCAGTAGTAGGGACAGGGAGGGCCATCAGCCCCAGCATTTT. Protein: CASSRDREGHQPQHF.

The chain is built from TRBV30 and TRBJ2-2; tentative D call: TRBD2 (6 bases). The CDR3 length is 15 residues. Per the germline V gene, CDR1 is GTSNPN and CDR2 is SVGIG (reference sequence). Trimming removed 3 bases from V and 6 bases from J, with 17 bases in between. The chain's CDR3 is CAWSSGVVGPGELFF. The CDR3 coding sequence is TGTGCCTGGAGCTCGGGGGTAGTCGGTCCCGGGGAGCTGTTTTTT.

The J gene is TRBJ2-7, the V gene TRBV6-1; 9 bases align to TRBD2. Looked up from germline, CDR1 is MNHNS and CDR2 is SASEGT. The CDR3 length is 17 residues. The ends lost 0 bases at V and 3 bases at J; junction bases unmatched: 9. The CDR3 DNA is TGTGCCAGCAGTGAAGCCCCGGGGGTAGCGGGAGTCTACGAGCAGTACTTC. As protein: CASSEAPGVAGVYEQYF.

Points on this clone: Other DNA sequences of this sample code for an identical CDR3. The chain's CDR3 is CASSLDRGYEQYF. CDR3 coding DNA: TGTGCCAGCAGTTTAGACAGGGGCTACGAGCAGTACTTC. This chain joins TRBV28 and TRBJ2-7, with 8 bases fitting TRBD1. Germline assignment: CDR1 MDHEN and CDR2 SYDVKM. The V gene end was trimmed by 2 bases and the J gene end by 3 bases; junction bases not matched to a gene: 0. This CDR3 region has 13 residues.

This clone was seen a few times. The gene calls are TRBV19 and TRBJ2-7; D is unclear. This CDR3 has 12 residues. CDR1 and CDR2 from the germline V gene are LNHDA and SQIVND (reference sequence). The V and J ends lost 6 bases and 4 bases respectively, with 10 bases between them. In DNA, the CDR3 is TGTGCCAGTAGCGATGACGGTTACGAGCAGTACTTC. Protein product: CASSDDGYEQYF.

About this clone: Other DNA sequences in this sample translate to the same CDR3. This chain joins TRBV5-1 and TRBJ2-2, with 8 nucleotides matching TRBD1. The length of the CDR3 is 14 residues. With V trimmed by 0 bases and J by 7 bases, 2 bases remained unmatched. Germline CDR1 and CDR2: SGHRS and YFSETQ. CDR3: CASSLAGGNGELFF. The DNA of the CDR3 is TGCGCCAGCAGCTTGGCAGGGGGCAACGGGGAGCTGTTTTTT.

The chain combines TRBV19 with TRBJ2-2; no firm D call. V lost 5 bases and J 4 bases, leaving 11 bases between the germline ends. The CDR3 runs 14 residues. Germline V CDR1 and CDR2: LNHDA, SQIVND (reference sequence). The CDR3 here is CASSAQQITGELFF. As DNA, the CDR3 is TGTGCCAGTAGTGCCCAACAGATCACCGGGGAGCTGTTTTTT. Filled out from reference TRBV19 and TRBJ2-2, the complete variable domain reads DGGITQSPKYLFRKEGQNVTLSCEQNLNHDAMYWYRQDPGQGLRLIYYSQIVNDFQKGDIAEGYSVSREKKESFPLTVTSAQKNPTAFYLCASSAQQITGELFFGEGSRLTVL.

Details on this clone: Other DNA sequences of this sample code for an identical CDR3. The chain joins TRBV5-6 to TRBJ1-2, with D unclear. Trimming cost V 0 bases and J 0 bases, with 6 bases left between them. This CDR3 has 14 amino acids. Germline-derived CDR1 and CDR2 are SGHDT and YYEEEE. The CDR3 sequence is CASSLGGANYGYTF. CDR3 DNA: TGTGCCAGCAGCTTGGGGGGAGCTAACTATGGCTACACCTTC.